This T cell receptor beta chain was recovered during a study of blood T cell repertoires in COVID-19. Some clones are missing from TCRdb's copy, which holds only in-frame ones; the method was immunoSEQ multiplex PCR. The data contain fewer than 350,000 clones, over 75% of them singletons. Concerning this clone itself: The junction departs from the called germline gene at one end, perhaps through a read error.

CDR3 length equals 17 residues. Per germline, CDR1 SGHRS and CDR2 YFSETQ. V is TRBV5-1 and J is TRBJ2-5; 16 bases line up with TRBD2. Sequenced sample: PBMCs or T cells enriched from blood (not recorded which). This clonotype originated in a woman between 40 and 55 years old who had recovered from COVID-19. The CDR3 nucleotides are TGCGCCAGCAGCTCGGGACTAGCGGGAGGGCACCATGAGACCCAGTACTTC. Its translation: CASSSGLAGGHHETQYF.